The following is a TCR beta chain sequence with its context. The antigen remains unidentified. These data are taken from a study of T cells in localized non-small cell lung cancer. Broader study findings: Of the top 100 tumor clones, median roughly 53 were in adjacent lung, about 26 among its top 100.

Profiled with immunoSEQ multiplex PCR; TCRdb holds only in-frame clones, not every one. Of 75,000 to 85,000 clones in the sample, around 82% were seen once. V was clipped by 2 bases and J by 0 bases; unmatched bases: 1. This CDR3 is 14 amino acids long. Germline V gene data show CDR1 as GTSNPN and CDR2 as SVGIG (reference sequence). The receptor comes from a female donor over 55 with stage I lung adenocarcinoma. The rearrangement links TRBV30 to TRBJ1-5, with TRBD1 identical over 7 bases. The sequencing used peripheral blood, collected before any cancer treatment. CDR3 region: CAWSYRGSNQPQHF. The CDR3, as DNA: TGTGCCTGGAGTTACAGGGGTAGCAATCAGCCCCAGCATTTT.